This T cell receptor beta chain was sequenced for a study of graft-versus-host responses after intestinal transplantation. Study context: Recipients received multivisceral, liver-intestinal, or isolated intestinal transplants. Anti-thymocyte globulin induction was given to all recipients, followed by tacrolimus and steroids for around three years. General study points: Recipient marrow held GvH clones, some first seen in ileum or blood.

Per the germline V gene, CDR1 is GTSNPN and CDR2 is SVGIG (reference sequence). This CDR3 comprises 14 residues. V lost 0 bases and J 3 bases, leaving 12 bases between the germline ends. Concerning this clone itself: Its antigen is as yet unknown.

TCRdb keeps only in-frame clones here, not all; method: immunoSEQ multiplex PCR. The sample lists 35,000 to 45,000 clones, 75% to 95% occurring once. The sequence derives from a human patient who received an intestinal transplant, so some T cells may come from the graft donor. Sequences were derived from PBMCs, sampled 524 days after transplant. The rearrangement joins TRBV30 to TRBJ2-7; no reliable D call. CDR3 sequence reads: CAWSVSQAYYEQYF. Written as DNA, the CDR3 is TGTGCCTGGAGTGTAAGCCAGGCCTACTACGAGCAGTACTTC.